These 14 T cell receptor beta chains were all obtained from the same sample, sequenced in a study of tumor-infiltrating lymphocytes in primary liver carcinoma. Blood RNA originated from unsorted whole blood, with germline DNA additionally extracted. Production of TCR beta cDNA used roughly 500 ng total RNA together with a constant-region primer. What produced the TCR beta libraries was three nested multiplex PCR rounds using slightly modified ARM-PCR. Primers for the first two PCR rounds were TRBV1-TRBV30 forward primers and a C-beta reverse primer (10 cycles per round). One entry per CDR3 protein results from TCRdb running MiXCR on the multiplex PCR reads. The table records fewer than 350,000 distinct CDR3 sequences, less than 70% of them present only once. The source material was peripheral blood. The receptors here all came from a man between 40 and 49 years old with primary liver carcinoma and hepatitis B virus infection.

This clonotype was detected only a few times. CDR3 amino acids: CAWSYHSRGNNIQYF. CDR3 DNA sequence: TGTGCCTGGAGTTACCACAGCCGTGGCAATAACATTCAGTACTTC. The chain combines TRBV30 with TRBJ2-4, with D uncertain. Germline V gives CDR1 GTSNPN, CDR2 SVGIG (reference sequence). Trimming pared 2 bases from V and 7 bases from J, leaving 18 bases between. The CDR3 runs 15 residues.

Turning to this clonotype: This sequence may be a read error, since a much larger clone differs from it by one base. As DNA, the CDR3 is TGTGCCAGCAGGGTGGTAGGGGCCCACGAGCAGTACTTC. This gives the protein CASRVVGAHEQYF. The chain couples TRBV6-5 to TRBJ2-7, with D maybe TRBD1 (5 bases). Looked up from germline, CDR1 is MNHEY and CDR2 is SVGAGI. The CDR3 runs to 13 residues. Trimming shortened V by 6 bases and J by 5 bases, and 14 bases separated the two germline ends.

The rearrangement links TRBV12-3 or TRBV12-4 to TRBJ2-4, with 11 bases that match TRBD1. The CDR3 runs 16 residues. The V and J ends lost 2 bases and 6 bases, in that order; junction bases with no gene match: 6. CDR3: CASSLYRTGGGNIQYF. The CDR3 bases are TGTGCCAGCAGTTTATACCGGACAGGGGGCGGAAACATTCAGTACTTC.

This clonotype was seen at least ten times. V is TRBV11-2 and J is TRBJ2-1; a weak D match, TRBD1 (6 bases). Germline V gene lookup returns CDR1 SGHAT and CDR2 FQNNGV. The CDR3 loop spans 15 amino acids. Between the trimmed V and J ends, which lost 0 bases and 7 bases, there was a span of 13 bases. CDR3 amino acids: CASSLDAGDMNEQFF. The CDR3 DNA reads TGTGCCAGCAGCTTAGATGCAGGGGACATGAATGAGCAGTTCTTC.

V is TRBV6-1 and J is TRBJ1-5; tentative D call: TRBD1 (5 bases). There are 16 residues in the CDR3. CDR1 is MNHNS and CDR2 is SASEGT in the germline V gene. The V and J ends lost 3 bases and 0 bases respectively, with 12 bases between them. CDR3 sequence reads: CASSDQWGDSNQPQHF. Here the CDR3 DNA reads TGTGCCAGCAGTGACCAGTGGGGGGATAGCAATCAGCCCCAGCATTTT.

The table lists this clonotype with a count of one. The conserved closing phenylalanine or tryptophan is absent in this CDR3, likely reflecting a read error. The genes are TRBV10-3 and TRBJ2-5; 10 positions agree with TRBD1. Trimming removed 1 base from V and 1 base from J; junction bases left unmatched: 6. Germline V CDR1 and CDR2: ENHRY, SYGVKD. The CDR3 loop spans 17 amino acids. CDR3 loop: CAISEFSGQGTQETQYL. In nucleotides, the CDR3 is TGTGCCATCAGTGAGTTCTCGGGACAGGGGACCCAAGAGACCCAGTACTTA.

This clonotype was detected only once. CDR3: CASSYLVRGNQPQHF. The CDR3, as DNA: TGTGCCAGCAGTTACTTGGTCAGGGGCAATCAGCCCCAGCATTTT. V is TRBV6-6 and J is TRBJ1-5; TRBD1 is a possible D gene (5 bases). The germline V gene has CDR1 MNHNY and CDR2 SVGAGI (reference sequence). The CDR3 sequence is 15 residues long. Trimming pared 1 base from V and 2 bases from J, leaving 9 bases between.

On this clonotype: The CDR3 does not close with the conserved phenylalanine or tryptophan, likely indicating a read error. The V gene is TRBV11-2, the J gene TRBJ2-1; no definite D call. CDR3 size: 14 residues. CDR1 is SGHAT, CDR2 FQNNGV, per germline. The CDR3 DNA sequence: TGTGCCAGCAGCTTGGCGAGAAAGTACAACGAGCAGTTCTTA. Translating it yields CASSLARKYNEQFL.

Concerning this clonotype itself: A much larger clone differs by one base, so this may be a read error. The chain combines TRBV12-3 or TRBV12-4 with TRBJ2-1; D gene ambiguous. The CDR3 is 14 residues long. Deletions cut 2 bases from V and 5 bases from J, with 10 bases between. CDR3 in DNA: TGTGCCAGCAGTTTATACCACGAGGACAATGAGCAGTTCTTC. It yields the protein CASSLYHEDNEQFF.

V is TRBV7-2 and J is TRBJ2-7; 7 bases are a match to TRBD1. Germline CDR1 SGHTA, CDR2 FQGNSA. The CDR3 extends over 17 amino acids. The trim removed 4 bases at V and 4 bases at J, leaving 16 bases unmatched. For the CDR3, the DNA is TGTGCCAGCAGCTCAGACCCCTACAGGGGAGATCCTTACGAGCAGTACTTC. Translating it yields CASSSDPYRGDPYEQYF.

As regards this clonotype: A much larger clone differs from this one at a single base, so this may be a read error. The chain uses TRBV10-3 and TRBJ1-1; D uncertain. CDR1 is ENHRY and CDR2 is SYGVKD in the germline V gene. Trimming removed 3 bases from V and 5 bases from J, with 10 bases in between. The CDR3 is made up of 13 amino acids. CDR3 coding DNA: TGTGCCATCAGTGATATAGGAGGGACTGAAGCTTTCTTT. As protein: CAISDIGGTEAFF.

In the case of this clonotype: At one end, the junction sequence differs from germline, possibly due to a read error. V and J are TRBV11-2 and TRBJ2-5; D unresolved. The germline CDR1 and CDR2 sequences are SGHAT and FQNNGV. The CDR3 loop spans 12 amino acids. CDR3 DNA: TGTGCCAGCTGCTTAGGTGTGGAGACCCAGTACTTT. Encoded protein: CASCLGVETQYF.

On this clonotype: A read error may be the cause here, since a much bigger clone is one base away. The chain joins TRBV4-3 to TRBJ2-2, with TRBD2 matching 10 bases. The length of the CDR3 is 18 residues. V shed 1 base and J 0 bases; nucleotides not matched to a gene: 5. Per the germline V gene, CDR1 is LGHNA and CDR2 is YSLEER. The CDR3 nucleotides are TGCGCCAGCAGCCAAGCTATAGCGGGAGGATCGAACACCGGGGAGCTGTTTTTT. Amino acid sequence: CASSQAIAGGSNTGELFF.

This clonotype was counted between two and nine times. A much bigger clone sits one base away, suggesting this may be a read error. The chain uses TRBV4-3 and TRBJ2-7, with unresolved D. The CDR3 spans 15 residues. Germline V CDR1 and CDR2: LGHNA, YSLEER. Here the CDR3 DNA reads TGCGCCAGCAGCCAAGATCTCGACGGTTCCTGCGAGCAGTACTTC. Translating gives CASSQDLDGSCEQYF.